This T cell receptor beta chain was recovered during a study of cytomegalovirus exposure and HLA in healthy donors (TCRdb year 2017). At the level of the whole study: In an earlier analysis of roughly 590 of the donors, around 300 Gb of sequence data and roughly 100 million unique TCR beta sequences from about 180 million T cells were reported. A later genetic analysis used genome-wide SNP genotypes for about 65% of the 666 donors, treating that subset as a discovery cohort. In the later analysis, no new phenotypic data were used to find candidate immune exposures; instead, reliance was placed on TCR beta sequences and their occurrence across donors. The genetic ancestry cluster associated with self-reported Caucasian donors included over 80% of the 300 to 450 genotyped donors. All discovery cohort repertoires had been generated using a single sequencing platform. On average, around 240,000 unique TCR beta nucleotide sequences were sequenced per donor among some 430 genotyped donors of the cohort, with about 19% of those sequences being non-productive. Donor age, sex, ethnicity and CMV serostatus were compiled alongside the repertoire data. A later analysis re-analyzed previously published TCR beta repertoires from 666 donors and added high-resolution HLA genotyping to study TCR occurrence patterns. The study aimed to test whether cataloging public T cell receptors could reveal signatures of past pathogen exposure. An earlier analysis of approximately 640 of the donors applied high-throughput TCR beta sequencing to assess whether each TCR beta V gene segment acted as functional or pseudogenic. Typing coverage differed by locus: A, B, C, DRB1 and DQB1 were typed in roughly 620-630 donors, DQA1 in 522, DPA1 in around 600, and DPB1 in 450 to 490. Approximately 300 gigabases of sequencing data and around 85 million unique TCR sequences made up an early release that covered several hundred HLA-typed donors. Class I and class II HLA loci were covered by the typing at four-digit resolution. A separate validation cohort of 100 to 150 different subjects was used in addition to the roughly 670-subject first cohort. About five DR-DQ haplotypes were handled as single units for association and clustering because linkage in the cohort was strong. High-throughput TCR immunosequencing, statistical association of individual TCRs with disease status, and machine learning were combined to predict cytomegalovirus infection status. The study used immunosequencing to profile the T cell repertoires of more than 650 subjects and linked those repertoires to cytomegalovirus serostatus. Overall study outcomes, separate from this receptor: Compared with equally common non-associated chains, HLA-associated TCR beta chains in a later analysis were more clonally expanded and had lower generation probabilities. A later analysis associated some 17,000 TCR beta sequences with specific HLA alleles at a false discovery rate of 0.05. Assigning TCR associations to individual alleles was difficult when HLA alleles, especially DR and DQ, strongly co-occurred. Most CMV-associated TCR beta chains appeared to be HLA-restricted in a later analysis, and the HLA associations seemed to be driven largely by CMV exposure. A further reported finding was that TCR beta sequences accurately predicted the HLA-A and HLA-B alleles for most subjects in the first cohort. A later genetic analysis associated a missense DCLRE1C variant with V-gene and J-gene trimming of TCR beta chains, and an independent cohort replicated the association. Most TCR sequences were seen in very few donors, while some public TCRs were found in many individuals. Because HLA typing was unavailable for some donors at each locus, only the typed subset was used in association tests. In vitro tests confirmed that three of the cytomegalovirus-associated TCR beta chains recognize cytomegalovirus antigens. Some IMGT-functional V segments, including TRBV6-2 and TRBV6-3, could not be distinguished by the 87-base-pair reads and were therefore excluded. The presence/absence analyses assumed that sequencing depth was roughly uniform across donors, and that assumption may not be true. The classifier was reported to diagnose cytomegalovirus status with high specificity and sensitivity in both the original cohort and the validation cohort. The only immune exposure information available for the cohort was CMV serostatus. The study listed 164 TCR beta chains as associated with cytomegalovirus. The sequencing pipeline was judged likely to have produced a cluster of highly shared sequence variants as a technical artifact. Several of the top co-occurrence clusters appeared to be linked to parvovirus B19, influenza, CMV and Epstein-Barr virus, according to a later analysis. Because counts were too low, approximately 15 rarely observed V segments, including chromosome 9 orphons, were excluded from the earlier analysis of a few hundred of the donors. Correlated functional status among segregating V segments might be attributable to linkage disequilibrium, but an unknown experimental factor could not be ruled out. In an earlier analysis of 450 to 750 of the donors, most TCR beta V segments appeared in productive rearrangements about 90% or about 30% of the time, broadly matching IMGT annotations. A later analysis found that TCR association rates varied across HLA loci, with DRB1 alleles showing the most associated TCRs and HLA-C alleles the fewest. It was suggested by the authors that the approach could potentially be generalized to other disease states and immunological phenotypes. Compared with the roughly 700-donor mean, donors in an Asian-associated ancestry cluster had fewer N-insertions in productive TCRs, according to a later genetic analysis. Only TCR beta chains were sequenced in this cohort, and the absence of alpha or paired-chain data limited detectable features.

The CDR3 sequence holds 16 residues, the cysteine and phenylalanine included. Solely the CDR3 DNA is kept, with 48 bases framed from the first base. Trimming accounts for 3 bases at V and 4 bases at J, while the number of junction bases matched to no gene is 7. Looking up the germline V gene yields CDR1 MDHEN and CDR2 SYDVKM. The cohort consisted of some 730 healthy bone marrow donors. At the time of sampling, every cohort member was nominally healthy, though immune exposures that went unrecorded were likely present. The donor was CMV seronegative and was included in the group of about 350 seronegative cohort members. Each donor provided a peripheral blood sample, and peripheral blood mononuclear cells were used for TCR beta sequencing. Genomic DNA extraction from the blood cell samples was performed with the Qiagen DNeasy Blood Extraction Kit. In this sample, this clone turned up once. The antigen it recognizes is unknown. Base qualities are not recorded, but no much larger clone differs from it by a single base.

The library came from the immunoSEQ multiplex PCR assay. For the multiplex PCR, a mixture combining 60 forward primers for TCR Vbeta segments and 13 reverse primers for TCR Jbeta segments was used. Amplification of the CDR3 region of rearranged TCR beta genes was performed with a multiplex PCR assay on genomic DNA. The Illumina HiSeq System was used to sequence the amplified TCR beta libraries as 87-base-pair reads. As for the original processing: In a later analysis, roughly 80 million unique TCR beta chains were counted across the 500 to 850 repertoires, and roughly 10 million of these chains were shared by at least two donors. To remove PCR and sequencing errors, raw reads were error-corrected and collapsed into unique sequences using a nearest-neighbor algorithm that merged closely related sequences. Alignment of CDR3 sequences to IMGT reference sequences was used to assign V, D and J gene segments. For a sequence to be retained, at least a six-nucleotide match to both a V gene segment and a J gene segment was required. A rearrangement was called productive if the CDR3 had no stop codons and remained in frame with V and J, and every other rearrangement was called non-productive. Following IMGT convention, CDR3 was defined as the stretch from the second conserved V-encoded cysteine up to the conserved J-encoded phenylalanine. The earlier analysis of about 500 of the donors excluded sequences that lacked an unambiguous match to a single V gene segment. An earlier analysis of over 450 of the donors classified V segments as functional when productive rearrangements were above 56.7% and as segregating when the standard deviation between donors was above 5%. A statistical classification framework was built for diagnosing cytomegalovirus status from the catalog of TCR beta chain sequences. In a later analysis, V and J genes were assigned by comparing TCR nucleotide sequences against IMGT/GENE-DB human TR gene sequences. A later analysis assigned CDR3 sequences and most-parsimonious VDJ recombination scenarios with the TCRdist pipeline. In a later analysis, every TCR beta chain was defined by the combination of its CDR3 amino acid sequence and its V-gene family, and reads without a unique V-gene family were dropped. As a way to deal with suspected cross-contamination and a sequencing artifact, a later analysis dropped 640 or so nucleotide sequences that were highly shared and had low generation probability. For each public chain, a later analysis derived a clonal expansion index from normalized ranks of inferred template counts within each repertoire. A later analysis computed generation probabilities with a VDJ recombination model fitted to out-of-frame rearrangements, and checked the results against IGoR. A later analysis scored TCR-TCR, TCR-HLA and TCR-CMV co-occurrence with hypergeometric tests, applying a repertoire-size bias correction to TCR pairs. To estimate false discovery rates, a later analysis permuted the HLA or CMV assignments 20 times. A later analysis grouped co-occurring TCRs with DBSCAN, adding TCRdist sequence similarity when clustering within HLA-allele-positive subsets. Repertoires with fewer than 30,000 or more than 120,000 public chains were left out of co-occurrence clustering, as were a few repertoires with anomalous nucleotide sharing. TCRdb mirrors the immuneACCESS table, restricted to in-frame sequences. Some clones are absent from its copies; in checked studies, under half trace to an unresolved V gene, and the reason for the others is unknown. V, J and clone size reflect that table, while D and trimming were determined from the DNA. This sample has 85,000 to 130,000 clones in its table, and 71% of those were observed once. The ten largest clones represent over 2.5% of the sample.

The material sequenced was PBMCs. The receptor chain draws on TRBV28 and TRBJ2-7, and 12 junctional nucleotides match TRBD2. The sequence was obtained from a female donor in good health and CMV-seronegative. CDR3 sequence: CASSFSGTSGSYEQYF. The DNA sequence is TGTGCCAGCAGTTTCTCCGGGACTAGCGGGTCTTACGAGCAGTACTTC.